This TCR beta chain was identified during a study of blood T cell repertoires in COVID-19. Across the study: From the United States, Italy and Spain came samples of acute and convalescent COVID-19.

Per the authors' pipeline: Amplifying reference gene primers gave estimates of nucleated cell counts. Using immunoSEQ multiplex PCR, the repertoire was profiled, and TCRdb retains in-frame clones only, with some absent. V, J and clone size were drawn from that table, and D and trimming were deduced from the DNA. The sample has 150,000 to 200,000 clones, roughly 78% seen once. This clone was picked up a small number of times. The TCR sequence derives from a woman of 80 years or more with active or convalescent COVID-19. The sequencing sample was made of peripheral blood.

CDR3 loop: CASRSGIEAFF. CDR3 DNA: TGTGCCAGCCGTTCAGGAATTGAAGCTTTCTTT. This chain uses TRBV2 with TRBJ1-1; D is uncertain. With 8 bases removed from V and 7 bases from J, the gap between germline ends came to 11 bases. Germline CDR1 and CDR2: SNHLY and FYNNEI. The CDR3 spans 11 residues.